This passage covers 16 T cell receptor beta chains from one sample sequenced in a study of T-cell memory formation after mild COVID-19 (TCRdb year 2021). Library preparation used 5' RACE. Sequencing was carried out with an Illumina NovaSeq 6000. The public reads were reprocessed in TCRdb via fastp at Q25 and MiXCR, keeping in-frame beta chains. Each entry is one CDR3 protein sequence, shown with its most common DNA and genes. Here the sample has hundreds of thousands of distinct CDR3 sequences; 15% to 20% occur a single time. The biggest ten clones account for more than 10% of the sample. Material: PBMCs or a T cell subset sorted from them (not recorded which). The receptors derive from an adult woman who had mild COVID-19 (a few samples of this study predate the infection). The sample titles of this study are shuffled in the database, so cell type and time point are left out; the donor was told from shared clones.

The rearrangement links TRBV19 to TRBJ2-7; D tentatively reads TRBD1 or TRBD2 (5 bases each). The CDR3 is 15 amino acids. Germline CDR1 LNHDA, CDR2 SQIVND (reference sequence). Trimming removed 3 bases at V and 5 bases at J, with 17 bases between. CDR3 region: CASSIVGTPTDEQYF. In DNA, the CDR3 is TGTGCCAGTAGTATTGTGGGGACCCCGACGGACGAGCAGTACTTC.

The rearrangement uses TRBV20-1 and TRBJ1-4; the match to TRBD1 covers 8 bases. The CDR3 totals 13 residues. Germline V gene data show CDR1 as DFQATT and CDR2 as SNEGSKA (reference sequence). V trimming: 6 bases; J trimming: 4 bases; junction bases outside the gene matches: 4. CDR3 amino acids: CSAPDRVNEKLFF. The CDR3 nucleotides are TGCAGTGCCCCGGACAGGGTTAATGAAAAACTGTTTTTT.

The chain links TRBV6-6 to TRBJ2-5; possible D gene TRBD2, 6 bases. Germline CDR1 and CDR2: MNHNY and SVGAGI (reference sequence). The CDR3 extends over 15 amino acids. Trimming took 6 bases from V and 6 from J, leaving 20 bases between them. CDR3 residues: CASRQPGTSGKTQYF. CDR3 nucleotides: TGTGCCAGCAGGCAACCCGGGACTTCGGGAAAGACCCAGTACTTC.

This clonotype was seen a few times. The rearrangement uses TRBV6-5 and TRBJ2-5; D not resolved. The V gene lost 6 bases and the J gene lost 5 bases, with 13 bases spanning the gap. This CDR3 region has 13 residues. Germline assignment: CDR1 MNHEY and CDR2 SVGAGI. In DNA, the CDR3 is TGTGCCAGCAGCCCCGACACGCTGGAGACCCAGTACTTC. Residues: CASSPDTLETQYF.

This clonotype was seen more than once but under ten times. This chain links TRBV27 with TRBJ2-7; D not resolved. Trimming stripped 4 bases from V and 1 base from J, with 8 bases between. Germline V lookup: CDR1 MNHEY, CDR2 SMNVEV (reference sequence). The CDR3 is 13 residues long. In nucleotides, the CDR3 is TGTGCCAGCAGTTCCCGCAATTCCTACGAGCAGTACTTC. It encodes CASSSRNSYEQYF.

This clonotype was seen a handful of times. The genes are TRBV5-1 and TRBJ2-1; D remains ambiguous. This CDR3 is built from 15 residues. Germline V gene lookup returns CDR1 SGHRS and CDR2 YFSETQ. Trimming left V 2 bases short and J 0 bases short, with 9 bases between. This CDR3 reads CASSFGESSYNEQFF. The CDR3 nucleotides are TGCGCCAGCAGCTTTGGCGAGAGCTCCTACAATGAGCAGTTCTTC.

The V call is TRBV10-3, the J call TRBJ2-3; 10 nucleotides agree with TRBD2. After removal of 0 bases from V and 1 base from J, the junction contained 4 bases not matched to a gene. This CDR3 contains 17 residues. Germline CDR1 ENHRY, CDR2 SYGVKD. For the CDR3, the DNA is TGTGCCATCAGTGAGTCGTGGCTAGCGGGGGGCACAGATACGCAGTATTTT. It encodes CAISESWLAGGTDTQYF.

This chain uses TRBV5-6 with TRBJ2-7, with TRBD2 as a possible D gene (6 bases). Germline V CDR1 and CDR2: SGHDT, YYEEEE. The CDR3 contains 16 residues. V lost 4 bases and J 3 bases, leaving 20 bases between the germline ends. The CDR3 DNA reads TGTGCCAGCAGCCCCGAGTTTAGCGGACTCAACTACGAGCAGTACTTC. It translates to CASSPEFSGLNYEQYF.

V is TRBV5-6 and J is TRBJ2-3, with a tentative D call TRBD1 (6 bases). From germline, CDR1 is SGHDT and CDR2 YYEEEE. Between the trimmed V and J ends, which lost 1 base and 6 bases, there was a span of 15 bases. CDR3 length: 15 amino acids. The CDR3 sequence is CASSLTTGWPDTQYF. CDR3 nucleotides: TGTGCCAGCAGCTTGACGACAGGTTGGCCGGATACGCAGTATTTT. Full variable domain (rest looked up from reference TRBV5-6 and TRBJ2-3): DAGVTQSPTHLIKTRGQQVTLRCSPKSGHDTVSWYQQALGQGPQFIFQYYEEEERQRGNFPDRFSGHQFPNYSSELNVNALLLGDSALYLCASSLTTGWPDTQYFGPGTRLTVL.

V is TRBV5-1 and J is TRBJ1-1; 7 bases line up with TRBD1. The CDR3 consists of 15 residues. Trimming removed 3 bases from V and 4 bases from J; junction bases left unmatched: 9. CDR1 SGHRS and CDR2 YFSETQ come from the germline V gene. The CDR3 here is CASSSTGALVTEAFF. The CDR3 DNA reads TGCGCCAGCAGCTCAACAGGGGCCCTGGTCACTGAAGCTTTCTTT.

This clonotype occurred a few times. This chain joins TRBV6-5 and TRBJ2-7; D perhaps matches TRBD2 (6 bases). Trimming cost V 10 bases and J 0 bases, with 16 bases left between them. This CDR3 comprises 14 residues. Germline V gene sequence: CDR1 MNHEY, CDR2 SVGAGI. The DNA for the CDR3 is TGTGCCACCCTCCGTGGTAGCGGCTCCTACGAGCAGTACTTC. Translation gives CATLRGSGSYEQYF.

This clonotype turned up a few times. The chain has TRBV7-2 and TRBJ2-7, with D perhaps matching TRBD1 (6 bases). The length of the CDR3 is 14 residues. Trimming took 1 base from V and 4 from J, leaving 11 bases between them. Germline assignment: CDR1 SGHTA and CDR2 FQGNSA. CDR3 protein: CASSLGTGLYEQYF. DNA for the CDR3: TGTGCCAGCAGCTTAGGAACAGGGCTTTACGAGCAGTACTTC.

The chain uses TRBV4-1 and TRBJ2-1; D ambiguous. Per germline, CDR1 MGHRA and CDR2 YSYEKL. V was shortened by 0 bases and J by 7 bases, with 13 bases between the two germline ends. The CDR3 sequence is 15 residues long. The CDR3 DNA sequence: TGCGCCAGCAGCCAAGATTGGTACCCAGCGAATGAGCAGTTCTTC. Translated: CASSQDWYPANEQFF.

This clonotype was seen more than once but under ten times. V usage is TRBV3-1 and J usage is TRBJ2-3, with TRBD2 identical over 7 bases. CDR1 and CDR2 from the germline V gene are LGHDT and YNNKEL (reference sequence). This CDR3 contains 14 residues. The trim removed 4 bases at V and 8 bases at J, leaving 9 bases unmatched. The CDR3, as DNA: TGTGCCAGCAGCCTAACTAGCGCCACTCCTACGCAGTATTTT. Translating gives CASSLTSATPTQYF.

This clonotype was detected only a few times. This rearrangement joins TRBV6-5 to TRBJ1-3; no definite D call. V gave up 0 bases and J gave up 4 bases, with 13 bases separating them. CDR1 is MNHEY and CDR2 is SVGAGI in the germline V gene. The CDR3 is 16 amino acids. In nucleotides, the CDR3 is TGTGCCAGCAGTTACTCGCAAGGCCCGGGAGGAAACACCATATATTTT. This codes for CASSYSQGPGGNTIYF.

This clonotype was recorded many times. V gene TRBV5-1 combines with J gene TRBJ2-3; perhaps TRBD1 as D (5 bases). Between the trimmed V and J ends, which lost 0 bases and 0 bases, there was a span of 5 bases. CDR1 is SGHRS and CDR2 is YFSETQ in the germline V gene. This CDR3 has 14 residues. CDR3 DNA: TGCGCCAGCAGCTTGGAGGGGAGCACAGATACGCAGTATTTT. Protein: CASSLEGSTDTQYF.